The rows below give T cell receptor beta chains drawn from one sample of a study of cytomegalovirus exposure and HLA in healthy donors. Assay used: immunoSEQ multiplex PCR; TCRdb lists only in-frame clones, some missing. The table includes roughly 250,000 clones, just under 85% detected once. The source material was PBMCs. The receptors were sampled from a middle-aged woman in good health and CMV-seropositive. CDR3s include the opening cysteine and the closing phenylalanine or tryptophan. A D gene is named only where the DNA matches it firmly. Size tells how often a clone was seen (once, few, many) or the class of an expanded clone, and some rows leave it out.

v_call	d_call	j_call	clone_size	cdr3_nt	cdr3_aa
TRBV19	TRBD2	TRBJ2-7	NA	TGTGCCAGTAGTACTGCCGCGGGTAGCGGGAATAGTTACGAGCAGTACTTC	CASSTAAGSGNSYEQYF
TRBV7-3	TRBD1	TRBJ1-1	NA	TGTGCCAGCAGCCCAACAGGGGGACTGGGCACTGAAGCTTTCTTT	CASSPTGGLGTEAFF
TRBV7-2	TRBD2	TRBJ2-3	NA	TGTGCCAGCAGCACCCGACTAGCGAGCACAGATACGCAGTATTTT	CASSTRLASTDTQYF
TRBV9	NA	TRBJ2-3	NA	TGTGCCAGCAGCGTAGAGACTACAAACACAGATACGCAGTATTTT	CASSVETTNTDTQYF
TRBV6-4	TRBD1	TRBJ1-5	NA	TGTGCCAGCAGTGGCTCGGACAGGGGAATGATAAGCAATCAGCCCCAGCATTTT	CASSGSDRGMISNQPQHF
TRBV7-3	TRBD1	TRBJ1-2	NA	TGTGCCAGCAGCTCCACAGGGGGCTATGGCTACACCTTC	CASSSTGGYGYTF
TRBV4-2	TRBD2	TRBJ2-1	NA	TGTGCCAGCAGCCTCTCACTAGCGGAGGATTACAATGAGCAGTTCTTC	CASSLSLAEDYNEQFF
TRBV27	NA	TRBJ1-2	NA	TGTGCCAGCAGCCTAAGGAGAGAAAATAACTATGGCTACACCTTC	CASSLRRENNYGYTF
TRBV27	NA	TRBJ1-1	NA	TGTGCCAGCAGCATTGAGAGGGGGGAGGGAACTGAAGCTTTCTTT	CASSIERGEGTEAFF
TRBV5-6	NA	TRBJ1-2	NA	TGTGCCAGCAGCTGGGACACTAACTATGGCTACACCTTC	CASSWDTNYGYTF
TRBV29-1	NA	TRBJ2-7	few	TGCAGCGTAGTAGGGGGGTACTTC	CSVVGGYF
TRBV6-1	NA	TRBJ1-6	NA	TGTGCCATCAGTGGGGCGACTAATTCACCCCTCCACTTT	CAISGATNSPLHF
TRBV27	NA	TRBJ2-7	NA	TGTGCCAGCAGTTTTGGAGGGGGCGGGGAGCAGTACTTC	CASSFGGGGEQYF
TRBV7-9	TRBD2	TRBJ2-7	NA	TGTGCCAGCAGCTTAGGGACTAGCGGGAGTTTGCCCTACGAGCAGTACTTC	CASSLGTSGSLPYEQYF
TRBV5-1	TRBD1	TRBJ1-4	once	TGCGCCAGCAGCTCACAGGGGGCTAATGAAAAACTGTTTTTT	CASSSQGANEKLFF
TRBV15	TRBD2	TRBJ2-7	NA	TGTGCCACCAACCACCGCACGGGGACTAGCGGGAGCAAGGCCCACGAGCAGTACTTC	CATNHRTGTSGSKAHEQYF
TRBV4-3	TRBD2	TRBJ2-1	NA	TGCGCCAGCAGCCAAGATTCTAGTAGCGGGAGTTACAATGAGCAGTTCTTC	CASSQDSSSGSYNEQFF